The 32 T cell receptor beta chains given below trace back to one sample, sequenced in a study of neurological immune-mediated disorders. Time point of the sample: longitudinal time-point 1 (baseline). TCRdb re-derived calls from the 5' RACE reads in MiXCR, one entry per CDR3 protein. The profile shows tens of thousands of distinct CDR3 sequences, more than 8.5% of them singletons. Sequencing input: PBMCs. The receptors shown here come from a man aged 25 to 40 in good health.

This clonotype was picked up many times. This chain links TRBV20-1 with TRBJ1-6; weak D call: TRBD1 (5 bases). This CDR3 has 16 residues. Trimming removed 6 bases at V and 0 bases at J, with 15 bases between. Germline CDR1 reads DFQATT; CDR2 reads SNEGSKA (reference sequence). CDR3 nucleotides: TGCAGTGCCTTAGCCGAGGGGAGCTCCTATAATTCACCCCTCCACTTT. This encodes CSALAEGSSYNSPLHF.

This clonotype showed up many times. The rearrangement links TRBV6-4 to TRBJ2-7; tentative D call: TRBD1 (5 bases). This CDR3 region has 14 residues. Germline CDR1 is MRHNA and CDR2 is SNTAGT. The ends were cut back, 7 bases at V and 0 bases at J, with 13 bases in the middle. In DNA form, the CDR3 reads TGTGCCAGCACAACGACAGATTCCTCCTACGAGCAGTACTTC. Its translation is CASTTTDSSYEQYF.

This clonotype counts as medium-sized. The V gene is TRBV15, the J gene TRBJ2-5, with D perhaps matching TRBD2 (6 bases). V was cut by 3 bases and J by 3 bases, with 23 bases left in between. The CDR3 covers 18 residues. The germline V gene has CDR1 LNHNV and CDR2 YYDKDF (reference sequence). Here the CDR3 DNA reads TGTGCCACCAGCAGGCTGGGGCAACTGCTCAGGGAGGAAGAGACCCAGTACTTC. Translated: CATSRLGQLLREEETQYF.

This clonotype was observed many times. The J gene is TRBJ2-7, the V gene TRBV5-1, with 7 bases lining up with TRBD1. Germline V gives CDR1 SGHRS, CDR2 YFSETQ. V shed 5 bases, J shed 0 bases, and the junction held 2 bases outside the gene matches. This CDR3 spans 13 amino acids. This chain's CDR3 is CASRQGNSYEQYF. The CDR3 region has the DNA TGCGCCAGCAGACAGGGGAACTCCTACGAGCAGTACTTC.

In this sample, this clonotype turned up many times. The chain's CDR3 is CSAPGLAPSSYNEQFF. DNA of the CDR3: TGCAGTGCTCCCGGACTAGCCCCGAGCTCCTACAATGAGCAGTTCTTC. This rearrangement joins TRBV20-1 to TRBJ2-1; 8 bases line up with TRBD2. CDR3 length: 16 residues. Per germline, CDR1 DFQATT and CDR2 SNEGSKA (reference sequence). V lost 5 bases and J lost 0; bases outside the gene matches: 9.

The chain links TRBV6-2 or TRBV6-3 to TRBJ2-5; possibly TRBD1 for D (6 bases). This CDR3 is 13 amino acids long. Germline values: CDR1 MNHEY, CDR2 SVGEGT. V was trimmed by 10 bases and J by 5 bases, leaving 17 bases between them. CDR3 sequence: CATRPQGMETQYF. The DNA of the CDR3 is TGTGCCACCCGACCCCAGGGGATGGAGACCCAGTACTTC.

In this sample, this clonotype turned up many times. The V gene is TRBV6-2 or TRBV6-3, the J gene TRBJ2-7; no clear D. V shed 5 bases and J shed 4 bases, with 12 bases lying between them. The V gene's germline CDR1 is MNHEY and CDR2 SVGEGT. The CDR3 sequence is 13 residues long. The CDR3 nucleotides read TGTGCCAGCAGTACCTCCCTAAGGTACGAGCAGTACTTC. This codes for CASSTSLRYEQYF.

In this sample, this clonotype turned up many times. The genes are TRBV2 and TRBJ1-5, with 7 bases aligning to TRBD1. Germline V lookup: CDR1 SNHLY, CDR2 FYNNEI. This CDR3 is 15 amino acids long. The V segment lost 9 bases and the J segment 1 base; nucleotides outside the gene matches: 9. The CDR3 bases are TGTGCCAGTCAGACAGGGCCTGGGAGCAATCAGCCCCAGCATTTT. This codes for CASQTGPGSNQPQHF.

This clonotype was recorded at least ten times. J is TRBJ2-1 and V is TRBV7-2, with no clear D. Trimming took 2 bases from V and 7 from J, leaving 6 bases between them. CDR3 length equals 12 residues. Germline values: CDR1 SGHTA, CDR2 FQGNSA. CDR3 protein: CASSLIGNEQFF. CDR3 nucleotides: TGTGCCAGCAGCTTAATTGGGAATGAGCAGTTCTTC.

This clonotype has a count of ten or more. The chain combines TRBV7-9 with TRBJ2-1; 11 bases are a match to TRBD2. Germline V gene sequence: CDR1 SEHNR, CDR2 FQNEAQ (reference sequence). The CDR3 consists of 15 residues. With V trimmed by 2 bases and J by 10 bases, 7 bases remained unmatched. In DNA, the CDR3 is TGTGCCAGCAGCTTAACGGCTAGCGGGGGGTCGGAGCAGTTCTTC. This encodes CASSLTASGGSEQFF.

This clonotype showed up many times. The chain uses TRBV7-7 and TRBJ2-1; 7 bases map to TRBD2. This CDR3 is 13 amino acids long. Germline values: CDR1 SSHAT, CDR2 FNYEAQ (reference sequence). Germline trimming cut 5 bases from V and 9 bases from J; bases unmatched to any gene: 7. As DNA, the CDR3 is TGTGCCAGCAGCCCGCGGGAGTTCGGTGAGCAGTTCTTC. Its protein product is CASSPREFGEQFF.

This clonotype was observed many times. The chain links TRBV30 to TRBJ1-6, with D possibly TRBD1 on 6 matching bases. The V gene lost 3 bases and the J gene lost 10 bases, with 10 bases spanning the gap. Germline V gene lookup returns CDR1 GTSNPN and CDR2 SVGIG (reference sequence). The CDR3 sequence is 12 residues long. The CDR3: CAWRDSESPLHF. CDR3 coding DNA: TGTGCCTGGAGGGACAGTGAGTCACCCCTCCACTTT.

This clonotype was recorded many times. V is TRBV6-1 and J is TRBJ2-7; 9 nucleotides line up with TRBD1. The CDR3 has 14 amino acids. V lost 7 bases and J lost 3; bases outside the gene matches: 7. Germline loops: CDR1 MNHNS, CDR2 SASEGT. The CDR3 protein is CASKSDRGGYEQYF. CDR3 nucleotides: TGTGCCAGCAAATCGGACAGGGGTGGCTACGAGCAGTACTTC.

This clonotype was seen at least ten times. The chain uses TRBV7-2 and TRBJ2-3, with 12 positions matching TRBD2. Looked up from germline, CDR1 is SGHTA and CDR2 is FQGNSA. The CDR3 has 15 amino acids. The V gene end was trimmed by 5 bases and the J gene end by 8 bases; junction bases not matched to a gene: 8. The CDR3 DNA is TGTGCCAGCAGCCAAGGACTAGCGGGAAGTGGTACGCAGTATTTT. It codes for CASSQGLAGSGTQYF. Full variable domain (missing parts from reference TRBV7-2 and TRBJ2-3): GAGVSQSPSNKVTEKGKDVELRCDPISGHTALYWYRQSLGQGLEFLIYFQGNSAPDKSGLPSDRFSAERTGGSVSTLTIQRTQQEDSAVYLCASSQGLAGSGTQYFGPGTRLTVL.

This clonotype was seen ten or more times. V usage is TRBV10-1 and J usage is TRBJ2-3, with a possible D match to TRBD2 (5 bases). Germline CDR1 reads WNHNN; CDR2 reads SYGVQD (reference sequence). Trimming removed 4 bases from V and 1 base from J, with 6 bases in between. The CDR3 contains 13 residues. The DNA of the CDR3 is TGCGCCAGCAGTGCCGGGGGCACAGATACGCAGTATTTT. Translation gives CASSAGGTDTQYF.

This clonotype was seen ten or more times. This chain uses TRBV20-1 with TRBJ2-7; no definite D call. V lost 4 bases, J lost 6 bases, and 7 bases lay in between. The germline V gene has CDR1 DFQATT and CDR2 SNEGSKA (reference sequence). The CDR3 is 10 residues long. The CDR3 loop reads CSATKGEQYF. The CDR3 DNA reads as TGCAGTGCTACTAAAGGCGAGCAGTACTTC.

This clonotype was seen ten or more times. The rearrangement joins TRBV4-1 to TRBJ1-1; weak D call: TRBD1 (6 bases). The germline CDR1 and CDR2 sequences are MGHRA and YSYEKL. This CDR3 has 17 amino acids. The V end was cut by 0 bases, the J end by 4 bases, with 18 bases between. In DNA, the CDR3 is TGCGCCAGCAGCCAAGAAGGGGGGGGTCCCAGGGGCACTGAAGCTTTCTTT. The encoded protein is CASSQEGGGPRGTEAFF.

Concerning this clonotype: A read error may explain this, as a much larger clone is one base away. The V call is TRBV7-3, the J call TRBJ1-1; perhaps TRBD1 as D (6 bases). The CDR3 is 14 residues long. CDR1 and CDR2 (germline): SGHTA, FQGTGA. For the CDR3, the DNA is TGTGCCAGCAGCTTATCCCAGGGGAGTTCTGAAGCTTTGTTT. Protein: CASSLSQGSSEALF.

A note on this clonotype: A much larger clone sits a single nucleotide away, making a read error possible. The chain links TRBV5-1 to TRBJ1-2; no firm D call. Germline CDR1 SGHRS, CDR2 YFSETQ. The CDR3 is 13 residues long. V lost 4 bases and J lost 4, with 11 bases in between. As DNA, the CDR3 is TGCGCCAGCAGCCTGGACGGCCTCTATGGCTACACCTTC. The encoded protein is CASSLDGLYGYTF.

This clonotype was seen ten or more times. This rearrangement joins TRBV5-6 to TRBJ2-7; 10 bases are shared with TRBD1. The CDR3 length is 15 residues. Germline values: CDR1 SGHDT, CDR2 YYEEEE. Trimming cost V 4 bases and J 5 bases; bases outside gene matches: 9. CDR3 DNA sequence: TGTGCCAGCAGCCCAAAGGGGACAGGGGTGAACGAGCAGTACTTC. This encodes CASSPKGTGVNEQYF.

The sample holds many counts of this clonotype. The V gene is TRBV5-1, the J gene TRBJ1-6; D is ambiguous. The length of the CDR3 is 15 residues. Germline CDR1 reads SGHRS; CDR2 reads YFSETQ. Trimming removed 0 bases at V and 1 base at J, with 5 bases between. The CDR3 here is CASSLGESYNSPLHF. As DNA, the CDR3 is TGCGCCAGCAGCTTGGGAGAGTCCTATAATTCACCCCTCCACTTT.

This clonotype was counted at least ten times. The rearrangement joins TRBV27 to TRBJ2-6, with TRBD1 identical over 7 bases. V lost 4 bases and J lost 2; bases outside the gene matches: 2. Germline V gene data show CDR1 as MNHEY and CDR2 as SMNVEV (reference sequence). The CDR3 is 15 residues long. CDR3 region: CASSSDRAGANVLTF. As DNA, the CDR3 is TGTGCCAGCAGTTCAGACAGGGCTGGGGCCAACGTCCTGACTTTC.

This clonotype has a single count. The J gene is TRBJ1-1, the V gene TRBV5-1; 8 nucleotides line up with TRBD1. Unmatched junction bases numbered 8, after V lost 3 bases and J lost 10 bases. CDR1 is SGHRS, CDR2 YFSETQ, per germline. CDR3 length: 13 residues. The CDR3 DNA sequence: TGCGCCAGCAGCTCGGCAGGGGGCCATGTAGCTTTCTTT. This gives the protein CASSSAGGHVAFF.

This clonotype was observed many times. This chain connects TRBV6-5 to TRBJ2-3, with D unresolved. CDR3 size: 13 residues. The V and J ends lost 1 base and 4 bases respectively, with 6 bases between them. Germline assignment: CDR1 MNHEY and CDR2 SVGAGI. The CDR3 spells CASSYLLADTQYF. The CDR3 DNA is TGTGCCAGCAGTTACTTGTTGGCAGATACGCAGTATTTT.

Many counts were recorded for this clonotype. The chain is built from TRBV12-3 or TRBV12-4 and TRBJ2-7, with TRBD2 matching over 7 bases. Trimming at V came to 7 bases and at J to 6 bases, leaving 9 bases not matched to a gene. The CDR3 covers 13 residues. As DNA, the CDR3 is TGTGCCAGCACCCCGGGGGGTGCGGGCGAGCAGTACTTC. This encodes CASTPGGAGEQYF.

This clonotype was observed at least ten times. This chain uses TRBV5-1 with TRBJ1-1, with D hard to call. Trimming stripped 1 base from V and 4 bases from J, with 11 bases between. CDR3 length equals 14 residues. Germline lookup yields CDR1 SGHRS and CDR2 YFSETQ. The CDR3 DNA sequence: TGCGCCAGCAGCTTGTTGGATATGGGCACTGAAGCTTTCTTT. Amino acid sequence: CASSLLDMGTEAFF.

This clonotype was counted ten times or more. An end of the junction differs from the germline gene, which may be a read error. This rearrangement joins TRBV2 to TRBJ2-1; D possibly uses TRBD1 or TRBD2 (5 bases each). Germline V gene sequence: CDR1 SNHLY, CDR2 FYNNEI. The CDR3 is 15 residues long. This chain's CDR3 is CASSDPNPRSQGPVF. CDR3 bases: TGTGCCAGCAGTGATCCCAACCCTCGTTCCCAGGGACCAGTCTTC. Combining the CDR3 with reference TRBV2 and TRBJ2-1 gives the whole variable domain EPEVTQTPSHQVTQMGQEVILRCVPISNHLYFYWYRQILGQKVEFLVSFYNNEISEKSEIFDDQFSVERPDGSNFTLKIRSTKLEDSAMYFCASSDPNPRSQGPVFGPGTRLTVL.

The table lists this clonotype with many counts. The chain links TRBV9 to TRBJ1-1; D not resolved. The CDR3 is 15 residues long. Germline V gene lookup returns CDR1 SGDLS and CDR2 YYNGEE. V was trimmed by 4 bases and J by 0 bases, leaving 13 bases between them. The CDR3 reads CASSPARSMNTEAFF. The CDR3 region has the DNA TGTGCCAGCAGCCCCGCCCGCAGTATGAACACTGAAGCTTTCTTT.

There are many counts of this clonotype. J is TRBJ2-5 and V is TRBV6-2 or TRBV6-3, with a possible D match to TRBD2 (6 bases). The V gene's germline CDR1 is MNHEY and CDR2 SVGEGT. CDR3 size: 16 residues. Trimming removed 5 bases at V and 2 bases at J, with 18 bases between. CDR3 sequence reads: CASSQTPEGIQETQYF. The CDR3 region has the DNA TGTGCCAGCAGTCAGACACCGGAGGGAATTCAAGAGACCCAGTACTTC.

J is TRBJ2-5 and V is TRBV28; a possible D gene is TRBD2 (6 bases). The CDR3 is 14 amino acids. The V gene's germline CDR1 is MDHEN and CDR2 SYDVKM. The V and J ends lost 3 bases and 1 base respectively, with 9 bases between them. CDR3 coding DNA: TGTGCCAGCAGTTTTGGACTACTCCAAGAGACCCAGTACTTC. This translates into CASSFGLLQETQYF.

A single count supports this clonotype. This may stem from a read error, because a much larger clone lies one nucleotide away. The rearrangement uses TRBV28 and TRBJ2-7, with D unresolved. Germline values: CDR1 MDHEN, CDR2 SYDVKM. The CDR3 is 15 amino acids. V dropped 6 bases and J dropped 4 bases, with 19 bases sitting between them. CDR3 sequence reads: CASSSGVDAAYEQYF. The CDR3 bases are TGTGCCAGCAGCTCTGGCGTTGATGCGGCATACGAGCAGTACTTC.

In its sample, this clonotype was seen a few times. The V call is TRBV15, the J call TRBJ2-5; 9 positions match TRBD2. CDR3 length: 16 amino acids. CDR1 is LNHNV, CDR2 YYDKDF, per germline (reference sequence). The J segment lost 1 base and the V segment lost 1 base, leaving 4 bases of the junction unmatched. CDR3 sequence: CATSRALAGPQETQYF. The DNA for the CDR3 is TGTGCCACCAGCAGAGCCCTAGCGGGACCCCAAGAGACCCAGTACTTC.